The entry below describes one T cell receptor (beta chain). After removal of 3 bases from V and 0 bases from J, the junction contained 6 bases not matched to a gene. The length of the CDR3 is 16 residues. Germline V gene lookup returns CDR1 SGHRS and CDR2 YFSETQ. This record comes from a study of cytomegalovirus exposure and HLA in healthy donors. PCR was performed using 60 Vbeta and 13 Jbeta primers. Generated by immunoSEQ multiplex PCR, the TCRdb table keeps only in-frame clones and is missing some. The table has roughly 150,000 clones, roughly 70% seen once; the top ten hold around 3%. The sequenced material came from PBMCs. The source of this sequence is a man aged 35-49 years in good health and CMV-seronegative. V usage is TRBV5-1 and J usage is TRBJ2-3; TRBD2 agrees at 8 bases. This CDR3 reads CASSWGAGVSTDTQYF. The CDR3 DNA reads as TGCGCCAGCAGCTGGGGAGCGGGAGTCAGCACAGATACGCAGTATTTT.